The next 31 T cell receptor beta chains were all read from a single sample in a study of T-cell reconstitution after alpha-beta-depleted transplantation in children. The library targeted TCRbeta and was prepared with unique molecular identifiers. Using its own MiXCR run on the PCR reads, TCRdb lists one record per CDR3 protein. The sample lists about a million distinct CDR3 sequences, about 26% occurring once. Sequenced material: PBMCs, mostly from graft donor cells, taken 360 days after TCRalphabeta/CD19-depleted stem cell transplant. Receptor source: a boy under two years old who had a stem cell transplant for SCID, so the T cells may come from the graft donor.

This rearrangement joins TRBV12-3 or TRBV12-4 to TRBJ2-7; 11 bases map to TRBD1. J was trimmed by 4 bases and V by 5 bases; bases with no gene match: 10. The CDR3 has 16 amino acids. The chain's CDR3 is CASSPNLGTGGYEQYF. The DNA of the CDR3 is TGTGCCAGCAGTCCTAACCTGGGGACAGGGGGGTACGAGCAGTACTTC.

The chain carries TRBV6-5 and TRBJ2-7; no definite D call. V was shortened by 3 bases and J by 4 bases, with 10 bases between the two germline ends. Germline-derived CDR1 and CDR2 are MNHEY and SVGAGI. CDR3 length: 13 residues. The CDR3 is CASSYNIIYEQYF. The DNA for the CDR3 is TGTGCCAGCAGTTATAACATAATATACGAGCAGTACTTC.

The rearrangement uses TRBV6-5 and TRBJ1-2; 10 nucleotides line up with TRBD1. After removal of 6 bases from V and 2 bases from J, the junction contained 12 bases not matched to a gene. Germline loops: CDR1 MNHEY, CDR2 SVGAGI. The CDR3 is made up of 17 amino acids. The CDR3, as DNA: TGTGCCAGCAGACGGGAGGGCCAGGGACAGGGGAACTATGGCTACACCTTC. Translation: CASRREGQGQGNYGYTF.

This clonotype appeared a few times. The CDR3 DNA follows: TGTGCCAGCAGCTTAGGGACTCAAGCCGGGGAGCTGTTTTTT. Protein sequence: CASSLGTQAGELFF. The chain is built from TRBV7-9 and TRBJ2-2, with a possible D match to TRBD2 (5 bases). Germline assignment: CDR1 SEHNR and CDR2 FQNEAQ (reference sequence). The ends were cut back, 1 base at V and 6 bases at J, with 9 bases in the middle. The CDR3 runs 14 residues. The full variable domain, its missing parts supplied by reference TRBV7-9 and TRBJ2-2, is DTGVSQNPRHKITKRGQNVTFRCDPISEHNRLYWYRQTLGQGPEFLTYFQNEAQLEKSRLLSDRFSAERPKGSFSTLEIQRTEQGDSAMYLCASSLGTQAGELFFGEGSRLTVL.

The rearrangement uses TRBV5-1 and TRBJ1-1; tentatively, D is TRBD1 (6 bases). This CDR3 comprises 12 residues. The V gene's germline CDR1 is SGHRS and CDR2 YFSETQ. V dropped 3 bases and J dropped 7 bases, with 10 bases sitting between them. The CDR3 is CASSSGDHEAFF. CDR3 bases: TGCGCCAGCAGCTCAGGGGACCATGAAGCTTTCTTT. Full variable domain (remainder filled in from reference TRBV5-1 and TRBJ1-1): KAGVTQTPRYLIKTRGQQVTLSCSPISGHRSVSWYQQTPGQGLQFLFEYFSETQRNKGNFPGRFSGRQFSNSRSEMNVSTLELGDSALYLCASSSGDHEAFFGQGTRLTVV.

The chain links TRBV9 to TRBJ2-1; TRBD1 agrees at 9 bases. Trimming cost V 4 bases and J 9 bases; bases outside gene matches: 11. CDR1 is SGDLS and CDR2 is YYNGEE in the germline V gene. CDR3 length equals 15 residues. CDR3 DNA: TGTGCCAGCAGCCCGGGACAGGGTCATTCGGGTGAGCAGTTCTTC. Protein: CASSPGQGHSGEQFF.

The chain uses TRBV4-3 and TRBJ2-2, with D perhaps given as TRBD1 or TRBD2 (5 bases each). Germline CDR1 LGHNA, CDR2 YSLEER. V dropped 4 bases and J dropped 7 bases, with 25 bases sitting between them. This CDR3 has 18 amino acids. This CDR3 is CASSRDMGTSTVGGELFF. CDR3 in DNA: TGCGCCAGCAGCCGGGATATGGGGACCAGTACGGTTGGCGGGGAGCTGTTTTTT.

This clonotype was detected only a few times. The chain links TRBV5-5 to TRBJ2-6; D remains ambiguous. The CDR3 has 16 amino acids. V lost 5 bases and J 0 bases, leaving 12 bases between the germline ends. CDR1 SGHKS and CDR2 YYEKEE come from the germline V gene (reference sequence). The CDR3, as DNA: TGTGCCAGCAGATTTAAGTCTCCCTCTGGGGCCAACGTCCTGACTTTC. Protein sequence: CASRFKSPSGANVLTF.

Only a few counts were recorded for this clonotype. The chain recombines TRBV12-3 or TRBV12-4 with TRBJ1-3, with 7 bases identical to TRBD1. Unmatched junction bases numbered 9, after V lost 7 bases and J lost 0 bases. The CDR3 runs 16 residues. The DNA of the CDR3 is TGTGCCAGCAAATTCGGACAGGTCCGCTCTGGAAACACCATATATTTT. The encoded protein is CASKFGQVRSGNTIYF.

This clonotype was seen more than once but under ten times. The chain joins TRBV29-1 to TRBJ2-7, with TRBD1 as a possible D gene (6 bases). The CDR3 extends over 13 amino acids. The germline V gene encodes CDR1 SQVTM and CDR2 ANQGSEA. V was cut by 4 bases and J by 2 bases, with 12 bases left in between. CDR3 sequence (DNA): TGCAGCGTTGTGACAGGACCCCCCTACGAGCAGTACTTC. Encoded protein: CSVVTGPPYEQYF.

This clonotype showed up just a few times. The gene calls are TRBV9 and TRBJ2-2, with a possible D match to TRBD1 (6 bases). The length of the CDR3 is 14 residues. V shed 4 bases and J shed 5 bases, with 12 bases lying between them. Germline CDR1 and CDR2: SGDLS and YYNGEE. CDR3 residues: CASSPRQATGELFF. The CDR3, as DNA: TGTGCCAGCAGCCCACGACAGGCGACCGGGGAGCTGTTTTTT.

This clonotype has only a few counts. This sequence joins TRBV5-1 and TRBJ2-3; no firm D call. The length of the CDR3 is 13 residues. V was shortened by 1 base and J by 2 bases, with 5 bases between the two germline ends. Germline lookup yields CDR1 SGHRS and CDR2 YFSETQ. The CDR3: CASSLFLTDTQYF. In DNA, the CDR3 is TGCGCCAGCAGCTTGTTCCTCACAGATACGCAGTATTTT.

This clonotype has more than one count but fewer than ten. V is TRBV12-3 or TRBV12-4 and J is TRBJ2-7; the match to TRBD2 covers 7 bases. CDR3 size: 14 residues. V shed 6 bases, J shed 3 bases, and the junction held 8 bases outside the gene matches. CDR3 in amino acids: CASRIAGMGYEQYF. CDR3 DNA: TGTGCCAGCAGAATAGCGGGTATGGGCTACGAGCAGTACTTC.

This chain uses TRBV11-2 with TRBJ2-5; 7 nucleotides agree with TRBD1. The CDR3 loop spans 15 amino acids. Germline CDR1 is SGHAT and CDR2 is FQNNGV. The junction had 7 bases not matched to a gene; V was cut back by 6 bases and J by 0 bases. The CDR3 spells CASSVQGTDQETQYF. The CDR3 nucleotides are TGTGCCAGCAGTGTCCAGGGGACAGACCAAGAGACCCAGTACTTC.

V usage is TRBV5-5 and J usage is TRBJ1-1; D gene unclear. Trimming stripped 4 bases from V and 0 bases from J, with 19 bases between. The CDR3 sequence is 17 residues long. Germline V gene lookup returns CDR1 SGHKS and CDR2 YYEKEE (reference sequence). CDR3 coding DNA: TGTGCCAGCAGCGGCGCGGGGAGCATAACTCTGAACACTGAAGCTTTCTTT. Protein product: CASSGAGSITLNTEAFF.

The chain joins TRBV5-1 to TRBJ2-3, with a tentative D call TRBD1 (6 bases). CDR3 size: 14 residues. Trimming took 6 bases from V and 6 from J, leaving 17 bases between them. In germline, CDR1 is SGHRS, CDR2 YFSETQ. The CDR3 sequence is CASNIGGVGDTQYF. The CDR3, as DNA: TGCGCCAGCAACATAGGGGGAGTGGGGGATACGCAGTATTTT.

This clonotype has more than one count but fewer than ten. The V gene is TRBV27, the J gene TRBJ1-4; D remains unclear. The CDR3 is made up of 18 amino acids. Germline V gene sequence: CDR1 MNHEY, CDR2 SMNVEV (reference sequence). Deletions cut 5 bases from V and 2 bases from J, with 21 bases between. CDR3 DNA: TGTGCCAGCAGTCCATCTGGGGAAGCTTGGAGGACTAATGAAAAACTGTTTTTT. This codes for CASSPSGEAWRTNEKLFF.

The V and J genes are TRBV21-1 and TRBJ2-7; the D call in the table, TRBD2, was not verified against the DNA. TRBV21-1 is noted as a pseudogene. There are 12 residues in the CDR3. For the CDR3, the DNA is TGTGCCAGCACCCAGCGGGGGGACGAGCAGTACTTC. As protein: CASTQRGDEQYF.

This clonotype was seen a handful of times. V usage is TRBV4-2 and J usage is TRBJ2-7; no clear D gene. V was trimmed by 0 bases and J by 3 bases, leaving 12 bases between them. CDR1 is LGHNA, CDR2 YNFKEQ, per germline. The CDR3 is made up of 15 amino acids. The DNA for the CDR3 is TGTGCCAGCAGCCAAGATCGCAACGGACGCTACGAGCAGTACTTC. Translated: CASSQDRNGRYEQYF.

The rearrangement joins TRBV5-8 to TRBJ1-1; D gene unclear. The CDR3 length is 17 residues. V dropped 1 base and J dropped 0 bases, with 16 bases sitting between them. In germline, CDR1 is SGHTS, CDR2 YDEGEE. The CDR3 here is CASSLPLVGSMNTEAFF. The CDR3 region has the DNA TGTGCCAGCAGCTTGCCGCTGGTGGGCAGCATGAACACTGAAGCTTTCTTT.

There are a few counts of this clonotype. This chain links TRBV7-9 with TRBJ1-4; TRBD1 might be the D (5 bases). The V and J ends lost 6 bases and 8 bases respectively, with 13 bases between them. The CDR3 is 13 amino acids. The V gene's germline CDR1 is SEHNR and CDR2 FQNEAQ (reference sequence). CDR3 DNA sequence: TGTGCCAGCAGTCGGGGCAGGGCAGAAAAACTGTTTTTT. Translated: CASSRGRAEKLFF.

The CDR3 reads CATVLRGREETQYF. The CDR3 coding sequence is TGTGCCACCGTTCTCCGGGGCAGGGAAGAGACCCAGTACTTC. J is TRBJ2-5 and V is TRBV24-1; possibly TRBD1 or TRBD2 for D (5 bases each). V shed 9 bases and J shed 3 bases, with 16 bases lying between them. This CDR3 region has 14 residues. The germline CDR1 and CDR2 sequences are KGHDR and SFDVKD.

The gene calls are TRBV4-1 and TRBJ1-2; D unresolved. Germline CDR1 and CDR2: MGHRA and YSYEKL. The V end lost 4 bases, the J end lost 0 bases, and 12 bases lay between the germline ends. CDR3 length equals 15 residues. As DNA, the CDR3 is TGCGCCAGCAGCCCCGGGCGGCTCGCTAACTATGGCTACACCTTC. Protein product: CASSPGRLANYGYTF.

Ten or more counts support this clonotype. The chain employs TRBV28 and TRBJ2-7; D uncertain. The CDR3 consists of 12 residues. Looked up from germline, CDR1 is MDHEN and CDR2 is SYDVKM. V was trimmed by 3 bases and J by 7 bases, leaving 10 bases between them. The DNA for the CDR3 is TGTGCCAGCAGTTTTAACCCTTTGGAGCAGTACTTC. It encodes CASSFNPLEQYF. The full variable domain, rest sourced from reference TRBV28 and TRBJ2-7, is DVKVTQSSRYLVKRTGEKVFLECVQDMDHENMFWYRQDPGLGLRLIYFSYDVKMKEKGDIPEGYSVSREKKERFSLILESASTNQTSMYLCASSFNPLEQYFGPGTRLTVT.

There are a few counts of this clonotype. The chain joins TRBV5-1 to TRBJ2-3; D gene uncertain. CDR1 SGHRS and CDR2 YFSETQ come from the germline V gene. This CDR3 is 14 amino acids long. Deletions cut 4 bases from V and 2 bases from J, with 11 bases between. The CDR3 is CASSPGEATDTQYF. The DNA for the CDR3 is TGCGCCAGCAGCCCCGGTGAGGCCACAGATACGCAGTATTTT.

This clonotype was recorded a few times. The V and J genes are TRBV25-1 and TRBJ2-1, with 8 positions matching TRBD1. The CDR3 has 15 amino acids. The trim removed 6 bases at V and 1 base at J, leaving 5 bases unmatched. The germline V gene has CDR1 MGHDK and CDR2 SYGVNS. This CDR3 reads CASRMTGASYNEQFF. CDR3 sequence (DNA): TGTGCCAGCAGGATGACAGGGGCGTCCTACAATGAGCAGTTCTTC.

Only a few counts were recorded for this clonotype. This rearrangement joins TRBV28 to TRBJ1-5, with D possibly being TRBD1 (5 bases). The germline V gene has CDR1 MDHEN and CDR2 SYDVKM. Trimming removed 5 bases at V and 6 bases at J, with 17 bases between. This CDR3 is built from 15 residues. The CDR3 reads CASSKGETRVQPQHF. CDR3 DNA: TGTGCCAGCAGTAAAGGGGAAACCAGGGTTCAGCCCCAGCATTTT.

This rearrangement joins TRBV20-1 to TRBJ2-5; D unclear. V was clipped by 3 bases and J by 3 bases, with 14 bases between them. Germline CDR1 is DFQATT and CDR2 is SNEGSKA (reference sequence). This CDR3 is built from 14 residues. DNA of the CDR3: TGCAGTGCTAGTGGGTTTGCGAGTAAAGAGACCCAGTACTTC. Its protein product is CSASGFASKETQYF.

The chain uses TRBV5-6 and TRBJ2-7; TRBD2 is a possible D gene (7 bases). Trimming pared 4 bases from V and 3 bases from J, leaving 17 bases between. Germline-derived CDR1 and CDR2 are SGHDT and YYEEEE. The CDR3 sequence is 15 residues long. CDR3: CASSPDTGTIYEQYF. The CDR3 bases are TGTGCCAGCAGCCCCGACACAGGGACTATCTACGAGCAGTACTTC.

The chain employs TRBV28 and TRBJ2-1; D tentatively fits TRBD1 or TRBD2 (5 bases each). The length of the CDR3 is 17 residues. The germline V gene has CDR1 MDHEN and CDR2 SYDVKM. The ends were cut back, 5 bases at V and 4 bases at J, with 21 bases in the middle. In nucleotides, the CDR3 is TGTGCCAGCAGTCTGACGTCGGGACCCTGGATATACAATGAGCAGTTCTTC. It is translated as CASSLTSGPWIYNEQFF.

In this sample, this clonotype turned up a few times. The V and J genes are TRBV10-3 and TRBJ1-1; 11 bases are shared with TRBD1. CDR1 and CDR2 (germline): ENHRY, SYGVKD. V dropped 6 bases and J dropped 2; count of bases not matched to a gene: 2. This CDR3 comprises 14 residues. Here the CDR3 DNA reads TGTGCCATCAGAGGGACAGGGGGTAACACTGAAGCTTTCTTT. This codes for CAIRGTGGNTEAFF.